Reported below is one T cell receptor beta chain. The antigen remains unidentified. Looked up from germline, CDR1 is LNHNV and CDR2 is YYDKDF (reference sequence). The CDR3 extends over 15 amino acids. Trimming stripped 0 bases from V and 3 bases from J, with 9 bases between. The data belong to a study of CD8+ T cells in alopecia areata. The wider study: At a dose of 5 to 10 mg twice daily, oral tofacitinib was given to treated patients. Study-level points and caveats: Affected lesional scalp, above all in alopecia totalis/universalis, was more clonal than normal scalp. Persistence in scalp and blood during tofacitinib was observed for many expanded lesional clones.

RNA was extracted and reverse transcribed into cDNA as the sequencing template. Repertoires were generated with immunoSEQ multiplex PCR, while TCRdb's copy carries only in-frame clones and drops some. The sample shows about 120,000 clones, approximately 51% of them seen only once. Treatment described: oral pan-JAK inhibitor, 5-10 mg twice daily. The study team obtained lesional scalp punch biopsies and peripheral blood from alopecia areata patients. This chain joins TRBV15 and TRBJ1-5; unclear D gene. The sequences come from CD4+ T cells sorted from blood, collected at week 24, from a patient treated with tofacitinib. This clonotype originated in a human donor with alopecia areata. CDR3 amino acids: CATSRDQQYNQPQHF. As DNA, the CDR3 is TGTGCCACCAGCAGAGACCAGCAGTACAATCAGCCCCAGCATTTT.